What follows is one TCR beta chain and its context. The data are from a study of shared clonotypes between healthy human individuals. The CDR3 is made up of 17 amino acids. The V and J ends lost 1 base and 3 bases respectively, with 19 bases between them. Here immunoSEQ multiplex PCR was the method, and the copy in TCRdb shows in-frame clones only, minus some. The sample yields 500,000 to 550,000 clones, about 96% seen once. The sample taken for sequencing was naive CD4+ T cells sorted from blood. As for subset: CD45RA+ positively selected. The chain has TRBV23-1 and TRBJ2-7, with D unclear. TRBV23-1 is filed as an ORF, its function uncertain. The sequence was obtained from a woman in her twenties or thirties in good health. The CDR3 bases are TGCGCCAGCAGTCAATACCGCCCCGGGCCCGAAATCTACGAGCAGTACTTC. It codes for CASSQYRPGPEIYEQYF.